The sequence of this TCR beta chain was determined in a study of cytomegalovirus exposure and HLA in healthy donors. PCR involved 60 Vbeta and 13 Jbeta primers. Measured with immunoSEQ multiplex PCR; TCRdb has only the in-frame clones, and not every one. The data hold 90,000 to 120,000 clones, with around 80% observed a single time. The CDR3 runs to 17 residues. Trimming took off 1 base at V and 3 bases at J, with 15 bases between the two ends. Germline V lookup: CDR1 SGHTA, CDR2 FQGNSA. Findings and limits, study-wide: Sequencing likely generated an artifact that appeared as a cluster of highly shared sequence variants.

The sample holds a few counts of this clone. Its antigen is not identified. The chain joins TRBV7-2 to TRBJ2-2; D is perhaps TRBD2 (7 bases). What was sequenced was PBMCs. The source is a female donor in good health and CMV-seropositive. The CDR3 bases are TGTGCCAGCAGCTTAGAAATCGGGGGGCCCCACACCGGGGAGCTGTTTTTT. This codes for CASSLEIGGPHTGELFF.